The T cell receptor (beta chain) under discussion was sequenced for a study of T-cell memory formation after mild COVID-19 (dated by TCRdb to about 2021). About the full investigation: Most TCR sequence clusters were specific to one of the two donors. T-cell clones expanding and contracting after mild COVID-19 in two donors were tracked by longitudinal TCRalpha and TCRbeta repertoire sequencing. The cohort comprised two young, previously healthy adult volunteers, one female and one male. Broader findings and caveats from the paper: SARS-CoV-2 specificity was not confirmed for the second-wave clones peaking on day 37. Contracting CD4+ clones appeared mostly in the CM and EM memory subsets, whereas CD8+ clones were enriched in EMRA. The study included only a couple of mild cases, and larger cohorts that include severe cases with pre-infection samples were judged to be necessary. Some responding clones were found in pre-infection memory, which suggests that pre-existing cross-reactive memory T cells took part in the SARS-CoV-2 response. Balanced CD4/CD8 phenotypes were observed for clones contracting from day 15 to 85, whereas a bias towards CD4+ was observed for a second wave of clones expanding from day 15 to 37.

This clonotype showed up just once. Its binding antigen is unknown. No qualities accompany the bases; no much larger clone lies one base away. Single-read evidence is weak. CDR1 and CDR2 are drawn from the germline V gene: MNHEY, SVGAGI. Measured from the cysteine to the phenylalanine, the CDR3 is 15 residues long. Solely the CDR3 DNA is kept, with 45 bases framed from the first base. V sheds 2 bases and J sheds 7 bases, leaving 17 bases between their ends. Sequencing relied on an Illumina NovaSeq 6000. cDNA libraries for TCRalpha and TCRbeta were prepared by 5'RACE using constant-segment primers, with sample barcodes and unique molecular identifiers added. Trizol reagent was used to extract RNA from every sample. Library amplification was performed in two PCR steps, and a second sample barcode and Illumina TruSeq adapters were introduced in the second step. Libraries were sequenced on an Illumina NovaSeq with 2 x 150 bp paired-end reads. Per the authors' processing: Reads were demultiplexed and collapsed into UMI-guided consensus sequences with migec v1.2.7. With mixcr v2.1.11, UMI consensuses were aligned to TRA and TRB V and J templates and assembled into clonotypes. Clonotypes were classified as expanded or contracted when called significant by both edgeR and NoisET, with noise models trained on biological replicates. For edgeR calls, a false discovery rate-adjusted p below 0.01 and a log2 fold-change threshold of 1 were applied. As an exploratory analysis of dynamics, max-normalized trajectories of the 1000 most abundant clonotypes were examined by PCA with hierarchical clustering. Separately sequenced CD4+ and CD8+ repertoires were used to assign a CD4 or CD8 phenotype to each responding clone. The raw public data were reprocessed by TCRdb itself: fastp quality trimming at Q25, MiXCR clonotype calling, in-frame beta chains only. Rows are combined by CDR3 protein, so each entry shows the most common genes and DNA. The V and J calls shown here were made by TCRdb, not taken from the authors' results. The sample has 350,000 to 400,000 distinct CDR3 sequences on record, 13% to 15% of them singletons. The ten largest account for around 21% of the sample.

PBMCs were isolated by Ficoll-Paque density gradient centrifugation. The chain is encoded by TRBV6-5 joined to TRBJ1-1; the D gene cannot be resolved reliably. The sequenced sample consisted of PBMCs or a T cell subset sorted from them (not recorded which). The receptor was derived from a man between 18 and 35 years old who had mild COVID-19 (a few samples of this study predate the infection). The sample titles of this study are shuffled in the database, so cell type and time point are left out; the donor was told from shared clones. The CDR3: CASSYGPGRVVEAFF. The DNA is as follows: TGTGCCAGCAGTTACGGGCCGGGGAGGGTCGTTGAAGCTTTCTTT.